This entry is about one T cell receptor (beta chain). Its antigen remains unidentified. The sample is drawn from a study of T cell responses to AZD1222 COVID-19 vaccine. Here immunoSEQ multiplex PCR was the method, and the copy in TCRdb shows in-frame clones only, minus some. The sample holds about 170,000 clones, approximately 91% seen once. Whole-study findings and limits: It was only after the peak T cell response that any repertoires were sampled.

This sample comprised peripheral blood, obtained on day 0 of AZD1222 vaccination. This TCR came from an adult in good health.

The DNA of the CDR3 is TGCGCCAGCAGCCAAGATGGAACAGGTTATTCACCCCTCCACTTT. Its protein product is CASSQDGTGYSPLHF. The chain links TRBV4-1 to TRBJ1-6, with D possibly matching TRBD1 (5 bases). CDR1 is MGHRA and CDR2 is YSYEKL in the germline V gene. V lost 0 bases to trimming and J lost 8 bases, with 11 bases between them. The length of the CDR3 is 15 residues.